The 11 T cell receptor beta chains listed next were all sequenced from one sample in a study of blood T cells in healthy people across ages. Alongside a J-beta primer mix, a sample-barcoded 5' primer served in a second PCR lasting about 7 to 11 cycles. TCRdb re-called the 5' RACE reads with MiXCR, one entry per CDR3 protein. The table includes fewer than 2,000,000 distinct CDR3 sequences, roughly 32% detected once. Sequencing input: blood. The receptors stem from a woman aged 30 to 39 in good health.

The V and J genes are TRBV20-1 and TRBJ1-3; D is uncertain. CDR1 and CDR2 (germline): DFQATT, SNEGSKA (reference sequence). V lost 1 base and J lost 3, with 7 bases in between. The CDR3 is 13 residues long. CDR3 DNA: TGCAGTGCTAGAGTGGGAATTGGAAACACCATATATTTT. It specifies CSARVGIGNTIYF.

This rearrangement joins TRBV20-1 to TRBJ2-7; TRBD2 matches at 11 bases. Trimming removed 3 bases from V and 7 bases from J; junction bases left unmatched: 8. The germline CDR1 and CDR2 sequences are DFQATT and SNEGSKA (reference sequence). The CDR3 sequence is 14 residues long. CDR3 protein: CSARGLGLAGEQYF. The CDR3 bases are TGCAGTGCTAGGGGGCTTGGACTAGCGGGTGAGCAGTACTTC.

This clonotype was seen a handful of times. The chain joins TRBV24-1 to TRBJ2-1; 9 bases align to TRBD2. The germline gives CDR1 KGHDR, CDR2 SFDVKD. The CDR3 is 17 amino acids. With 0 bases clipped from V and 0 bases from J, the junction kept 2 bases outside the gene matches. CDR3 protein: CATSDLGREGSYNEQFF. CDR3 nucleotides: TGTGCCACCAGTGATTTGGGGCGGGAGGGCTCCTACAATGAGCAGTTCTTC.

This clonotype has more than one count but fewer than ten. In DNA form, the CDR3 reads TGTGCCAGCAGTAATCCCCGTCCGGGTGGGTCCATCTCTTACAATGAGCAGTTCTTC. Amino acids: CASSNPRPGGSISYNEQFF. This chain connects TRBV6-2 or TRBV6-3 to TRBJ2-1; D is unresolved. This CDR3 has 19 residues. Trimming stripped 5 bases from V and 4 bases from J, with 27 bases between. The germline gives CDR1 MNHEY, CDR2 SVGEGT.

This clonotype was observed at least ten times. The CDR3 here is CASSPGQGTYGYTF. As DNA, the CDR3 is TGTGCCAGCAGCCCGGGACAGGGCACCTATGGCTACACCTTC. The chain combines TRBV4-2 with TRBJ1-2, with 9 bases matching TRBD1. Trimming cost V 4 bases and J 4 bases; bases outside gene matches: 4. In germline, CDR1 is LGHNA, CDR2 YNFKEQ. The CDR3 spans 14 residues.

The V and J genes are TRBV15 and TRBJ2-1, with D perhaps matching TRBD2 (6 bases). The CDR3 runs to 19 residues. Germline CDR1 and CDR2: LNHNV and YYDKDF (reference sequence). Trimming took off 0 bases at V and 0 bases at J, with 18 bases between the two ends. DNA for the CDR3: TGTGCCACCAGCAGAGATTCTTATTTAGCGGAGAGCTCCTACAATGAGCAGTTCTTC. Protein product: CATSRDSYLAESSYNEQFF.

This clonotype was found a few times. The CDR3: CASSQETLLSYEQYF. Written as DNA, the CDR3 is TGTGCCAGCAGCCAAGAAACACTCCTTTCCTACGAGCAGTACTTC. The chain employs TRBV3-1 and TRBJ2-7; D ambiguous. Trimming left V 0 bases short and J 1 base short, with 10 bases between. The CDR3 sequence is 15 residues long. Germline V gene sequence: CDR1 LGHDT, CDR2 YNNKEL (reference sequence).

In this sample, this clonotype turned up a few times. The rearrangement uses TRBV18 and TRBJ2-1; D possibly uses TRBD1 or TRBD2 (5 bases each). The V and J ends lost 2 bases and 4 bases respectively, with 6 bases between them. The CDR3 contains 13 residues. CDR1 and CDR2 (germline): KGHSH, LQKENI. The CDR3: CASSPEGYNEQFF. In nucleotides, the CDR3 is TGTGCCAGCTCACCAGAGGGGTACAATGAGCAGTTCTTC.

This chain connects TRBV5-1 to TRBJ2-1; the D gene is possibly TRBD2 (7 bases). The CDR3 totals 16 residues. Trimming left V 4 bases short and J 5 bases short, with 19 bases between. CDR1 is SGHRS, CDR2 YFSETQ, per germline. DNA of the CDR3: TGCGCCAGCAGCCGAGGGGGAGGGTCCTACCACAATGAGCAGTTCTTC. This encodes CASSRGGGSYHNEQFF.

This clonotype was observed at least ten times. The V gene is TRBV29-1, the J gene TRBJ2-3; TRBD1 aligns across 8 bases. J lost 4 bases, V lost 4 bases, and 19 bases had no gene match. Germline loops: CDR1 SQVTM, CDR2 ANQGSEA. The CDR3 totals 18 residues. CDR3 in amino acids: CSVVGPGQAQLRSDTQYF. The CDR3 nucleotides are TGCAGCGTTGTAGGCCCGGGACAGGCCCAATTACGGTCAGATACGCAGTATTTT.

The rearrangement joins TRBV10-3 to TRBJ2-5, with D unresolved. Germline V gives CDR1 ENHRY, CDR2 SYGVKD. V was pared by 0 bases and J by 6 bases, with 5 bases between. The CDR3 is 12 amino acids. CDR3 amino acids: CAISESGKTQYF. The CDR3, as DNA: TGTGCCATCAGTGAGTCAGGAAAGACCCAGTACTTC.